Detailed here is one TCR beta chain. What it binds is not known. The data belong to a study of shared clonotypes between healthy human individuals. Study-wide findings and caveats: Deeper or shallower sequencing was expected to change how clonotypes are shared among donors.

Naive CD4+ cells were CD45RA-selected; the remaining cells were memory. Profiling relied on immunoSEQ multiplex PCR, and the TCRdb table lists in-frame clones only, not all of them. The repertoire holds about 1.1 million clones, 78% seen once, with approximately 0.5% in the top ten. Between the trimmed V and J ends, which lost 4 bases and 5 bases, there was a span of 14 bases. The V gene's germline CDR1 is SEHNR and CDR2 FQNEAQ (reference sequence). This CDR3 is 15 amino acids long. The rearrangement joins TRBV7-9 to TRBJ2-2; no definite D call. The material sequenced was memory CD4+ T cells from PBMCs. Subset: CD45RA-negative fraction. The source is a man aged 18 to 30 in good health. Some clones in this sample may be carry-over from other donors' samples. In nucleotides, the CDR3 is TGTGCCAGCAGCTATAAGAACAGTGAGACCGGGGAGCTGTTTTTT. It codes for CASSYKNSETGELFF.